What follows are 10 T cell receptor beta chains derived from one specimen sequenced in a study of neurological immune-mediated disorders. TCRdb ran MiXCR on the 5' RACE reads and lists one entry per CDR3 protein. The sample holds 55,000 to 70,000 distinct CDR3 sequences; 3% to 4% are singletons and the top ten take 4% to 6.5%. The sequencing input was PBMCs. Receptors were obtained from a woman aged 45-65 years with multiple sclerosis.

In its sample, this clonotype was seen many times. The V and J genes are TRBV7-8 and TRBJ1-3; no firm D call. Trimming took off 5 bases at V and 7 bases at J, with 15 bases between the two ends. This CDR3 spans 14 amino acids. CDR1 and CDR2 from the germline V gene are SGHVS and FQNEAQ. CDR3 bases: TGTGCCAGCAGCCCCCGGGAGGATCGTAACACCATATATTTT. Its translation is CASSPREDRNTIYF.

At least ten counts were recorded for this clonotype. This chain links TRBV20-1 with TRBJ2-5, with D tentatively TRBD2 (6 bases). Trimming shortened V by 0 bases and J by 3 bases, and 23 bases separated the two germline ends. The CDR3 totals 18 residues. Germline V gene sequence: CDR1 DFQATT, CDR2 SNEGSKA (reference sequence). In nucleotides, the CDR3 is TGCAGTGCTAGAGATCAGGGTGGGGCGGGACCAGTGGAAGAGACCCAGTACTTC. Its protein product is CSARDQGGAGPVEETQYF.

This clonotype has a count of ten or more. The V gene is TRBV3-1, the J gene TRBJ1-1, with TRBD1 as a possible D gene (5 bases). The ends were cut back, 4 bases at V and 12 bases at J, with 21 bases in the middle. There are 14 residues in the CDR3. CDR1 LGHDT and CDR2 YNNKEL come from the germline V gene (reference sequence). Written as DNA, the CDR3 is TGTGCCAGCAGCCCCGGCCGGGGCCCACTTGTGTCTTTCTTT. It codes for CASSPGRGPLVSFF.

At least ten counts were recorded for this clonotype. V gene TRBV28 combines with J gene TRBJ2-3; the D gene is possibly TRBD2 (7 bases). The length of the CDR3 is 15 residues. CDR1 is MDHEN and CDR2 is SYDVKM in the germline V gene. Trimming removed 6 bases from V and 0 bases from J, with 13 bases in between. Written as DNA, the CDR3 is TGTGCCAGCAGGCACGCGGGGGCCAGCACAGATACGCAGTATTTT. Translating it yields CASRHAGASTDTQYF. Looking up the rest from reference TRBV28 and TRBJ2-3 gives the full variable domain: DVKVTQSSRYLVKRTGEKVFLECVQDMDHENMFWYRQDPGLGLRLIYFSYDVKMKEKGDIPEGYSVSREKKERFSLILESASTNQTSMYLCASRHAGASTDTQYFGPGTRLTVL.

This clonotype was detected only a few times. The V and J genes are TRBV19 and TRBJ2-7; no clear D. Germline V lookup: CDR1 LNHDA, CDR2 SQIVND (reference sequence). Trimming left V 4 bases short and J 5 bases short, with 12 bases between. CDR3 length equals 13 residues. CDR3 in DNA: TGTGCCAGTAGTACACGACATGCACACGAGCAGTACTTC. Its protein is CASSTRHAHEQYF.

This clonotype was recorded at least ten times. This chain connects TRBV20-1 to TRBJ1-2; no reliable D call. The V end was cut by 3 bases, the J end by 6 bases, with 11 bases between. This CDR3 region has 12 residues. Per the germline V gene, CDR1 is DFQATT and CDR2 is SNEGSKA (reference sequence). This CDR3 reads CSARGEVDGYTF. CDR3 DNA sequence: TGCAGTGCTAGGGGCGAAGTTGATGGCTACACCTTC.

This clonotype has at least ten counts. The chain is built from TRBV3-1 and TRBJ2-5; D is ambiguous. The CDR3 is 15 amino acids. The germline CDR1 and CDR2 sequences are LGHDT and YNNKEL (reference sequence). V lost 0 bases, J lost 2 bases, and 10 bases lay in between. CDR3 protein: CASSQDFTTQETQYF. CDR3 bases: TGTGCCAGCAGCCAAGATTTCACAACACAAGAGACCCAGTACTTC.

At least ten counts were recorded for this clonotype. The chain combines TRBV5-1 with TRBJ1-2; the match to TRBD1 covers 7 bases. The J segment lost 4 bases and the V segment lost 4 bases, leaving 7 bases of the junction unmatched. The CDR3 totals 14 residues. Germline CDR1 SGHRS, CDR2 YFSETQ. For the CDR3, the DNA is TGCGCCAGCAGCCCCGGGACAGCCTTCTATGGCTACACCTTC. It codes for CASSPGTAFYGYTF. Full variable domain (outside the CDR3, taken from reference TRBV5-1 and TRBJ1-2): KAGVTQTPRYLIKTRGQQVTLSCSPISGHRSVSWYQQTPGQGLQFLFEYFSETQRNKGNFPGRFSGRQFSNSRSEMNVSTLELGDSALYLCASSPGTAFYGYTFGSGTRLTVV.

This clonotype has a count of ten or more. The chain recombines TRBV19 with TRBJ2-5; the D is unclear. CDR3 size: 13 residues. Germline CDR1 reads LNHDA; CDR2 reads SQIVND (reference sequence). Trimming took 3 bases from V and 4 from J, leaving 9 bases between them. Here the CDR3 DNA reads TGTGCCAGTAGTATCGGCCCCCGAGAGACCCAGTACTTC. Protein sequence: CASSIGPRETQYF.

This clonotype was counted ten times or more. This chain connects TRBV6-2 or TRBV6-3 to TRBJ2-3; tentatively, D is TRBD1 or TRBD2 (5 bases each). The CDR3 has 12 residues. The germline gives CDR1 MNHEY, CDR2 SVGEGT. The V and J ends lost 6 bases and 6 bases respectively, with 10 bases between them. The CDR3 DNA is TGTGCCAGCAGACTAGGGGAGGATACGCAGTATTTT. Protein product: CASRLGEDTQYF.